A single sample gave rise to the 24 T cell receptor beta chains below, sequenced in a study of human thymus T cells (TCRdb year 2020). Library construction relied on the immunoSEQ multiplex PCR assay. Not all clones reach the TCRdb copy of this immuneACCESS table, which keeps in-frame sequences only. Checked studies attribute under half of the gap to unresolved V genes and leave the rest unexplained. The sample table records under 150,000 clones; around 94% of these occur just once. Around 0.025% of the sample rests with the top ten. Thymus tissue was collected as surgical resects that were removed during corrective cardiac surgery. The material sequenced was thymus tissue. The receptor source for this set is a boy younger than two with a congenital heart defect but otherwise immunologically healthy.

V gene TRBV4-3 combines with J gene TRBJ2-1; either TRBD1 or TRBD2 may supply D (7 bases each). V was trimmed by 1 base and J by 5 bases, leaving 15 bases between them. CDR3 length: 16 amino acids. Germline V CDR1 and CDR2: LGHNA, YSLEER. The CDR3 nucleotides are TGCGCCAGCAGCCAAGCGGCCAGGGGGGGGCACAATGAGCAGTTCTTC. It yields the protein CASSQAARGGHNEQFF.

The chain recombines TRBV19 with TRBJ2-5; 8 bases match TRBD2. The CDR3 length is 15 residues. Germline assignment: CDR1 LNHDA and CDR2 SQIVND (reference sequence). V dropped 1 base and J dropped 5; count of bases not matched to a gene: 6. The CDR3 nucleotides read TGTGCCAGTAGTATAGCGGGGGGGCCCCGGGAGACCCAGTACTTC. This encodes CASSIAGGPRETQYF.

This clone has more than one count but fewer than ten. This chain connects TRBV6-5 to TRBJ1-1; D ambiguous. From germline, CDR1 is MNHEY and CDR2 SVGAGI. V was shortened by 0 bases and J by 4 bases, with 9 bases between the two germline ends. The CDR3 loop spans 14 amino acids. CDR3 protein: CASSYSGPVTEAFF. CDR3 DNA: TGTGCCAGCAGTTACTCAGGGCCGGTCACTGAAGCTTTCTTT.

CDR3 loop: CAWSSPKRGSRGEQFF. The CDR3 coding sequence is TGTGCCTGGAGTTCCCCAAAGCGGGGGTCTCGTGGCGAGCAGTTCTTC. The V and J genes are TRBV30 and TRBJ2-1; 8 positions agree with TRBD2. Germline-derived CDR1 and CDR2 are GTSNPN and SVGIG (reference sequence). The CDR3 spans 16 residues. V was pared by 2 bases and J by 10 bases, with 16 bases of the junction left unmatched.

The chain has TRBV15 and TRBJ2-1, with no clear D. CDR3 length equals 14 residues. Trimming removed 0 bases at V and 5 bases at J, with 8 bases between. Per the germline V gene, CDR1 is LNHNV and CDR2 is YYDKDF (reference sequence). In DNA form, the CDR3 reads TGTGCCACCAGCAGAGAGGATTTCCACAATGAGCAGTTCTTC. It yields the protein CATSREDFHNEQFF.

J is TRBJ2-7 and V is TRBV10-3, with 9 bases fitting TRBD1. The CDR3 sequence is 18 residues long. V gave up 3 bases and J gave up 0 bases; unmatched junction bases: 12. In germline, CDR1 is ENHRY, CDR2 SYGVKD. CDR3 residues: CAISDWPRDRASSYEQYF. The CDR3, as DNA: TGTGCCATCAGTGACTGGCCCCGGGACAGGGCCAGCTCCTACGAGCAGTACTTC.

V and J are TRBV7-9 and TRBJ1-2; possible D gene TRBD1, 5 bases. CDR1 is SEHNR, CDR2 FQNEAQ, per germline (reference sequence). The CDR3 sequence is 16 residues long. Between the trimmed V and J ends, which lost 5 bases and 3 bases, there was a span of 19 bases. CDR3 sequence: CASSDAKQDIYYGYTF. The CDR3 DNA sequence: TGTGCCAGCAGCGATGCCAAACAGGATATTTACTATGGCTACACCTTC.

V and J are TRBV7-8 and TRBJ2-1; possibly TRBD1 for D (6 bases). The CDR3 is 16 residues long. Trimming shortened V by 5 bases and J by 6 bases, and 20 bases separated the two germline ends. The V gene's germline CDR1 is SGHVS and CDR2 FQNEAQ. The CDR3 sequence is CASSPRGAGVGNEQFF. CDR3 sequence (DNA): TGTGCCAGCAGCCCGCGTGGGGCAGGGGTGGGCAATGAGCAGTTCTTC.

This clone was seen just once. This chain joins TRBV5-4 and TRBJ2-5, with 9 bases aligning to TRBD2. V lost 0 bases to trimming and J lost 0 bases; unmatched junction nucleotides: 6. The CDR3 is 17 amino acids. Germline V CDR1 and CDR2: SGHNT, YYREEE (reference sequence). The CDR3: CASSLASSGDNQETQYF. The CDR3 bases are TGTGCCAGCAGCTTGGCGTCTAGCGGGGACAACCAAGAGACCCAGTACTTC.

CDR3 amino acids: CASTEGQAVSRGGSNEQFF. CDR3 nucleotides: TGTGCCAGCACCGAGGGACAGGCCGTCTCGCGGGGGGGCTCTAATGAGCAGTTCTTC. This chain links TRBV28 with TRBJ2-1; TRBD2 might be the D (9 bases). CDR3 size: 19 residues. V was cut by 7 bases and J by 7 bases, with 32 bases left in between. CDR1 MDHEN and CDR2 SYDVKM come from the germline V gene.

CDR3 DNA sequence: TGCGCCAGCAGCCAAGACGCGAGTACCATGAAGAAAGCTTTCTTT. Protein: CASSQDASTMKKAFF. The chain uses TRBV4-3 and TRBJ1-1, with unresolved D. The CDR3 runs 15 residues. Germline CDR1 is LGHNA and CDR2 is YSLEER. V was trimmed by 0 bases and J by 9 bases, leaving 17 bases between them.

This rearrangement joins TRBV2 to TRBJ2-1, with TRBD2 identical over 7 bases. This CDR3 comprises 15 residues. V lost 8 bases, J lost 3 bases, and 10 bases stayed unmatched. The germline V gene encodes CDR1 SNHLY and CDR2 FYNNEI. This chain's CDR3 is CASPSAGDIYNEQFF. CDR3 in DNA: TGTGCCAGCCCCTCGGCGGGGGATATCTACAATGAGCAGTTCTTC.

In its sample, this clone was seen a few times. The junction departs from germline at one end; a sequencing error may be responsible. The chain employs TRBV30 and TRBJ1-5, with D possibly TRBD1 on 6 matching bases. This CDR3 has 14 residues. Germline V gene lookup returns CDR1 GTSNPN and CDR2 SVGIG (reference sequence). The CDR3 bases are TGTGCCTGGAGTCCCACACAACAGGGTCAGGCCCAGCATTTT. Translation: CAWSPTQQGQAQHF.

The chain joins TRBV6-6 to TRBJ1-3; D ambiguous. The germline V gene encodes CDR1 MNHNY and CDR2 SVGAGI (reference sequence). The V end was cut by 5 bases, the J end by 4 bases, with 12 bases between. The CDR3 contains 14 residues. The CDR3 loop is CASSVSAGGNTIYF. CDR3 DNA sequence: TGTGCCAGCAGTGTATCGGCGGGAGGAAACACCATATATTTT.

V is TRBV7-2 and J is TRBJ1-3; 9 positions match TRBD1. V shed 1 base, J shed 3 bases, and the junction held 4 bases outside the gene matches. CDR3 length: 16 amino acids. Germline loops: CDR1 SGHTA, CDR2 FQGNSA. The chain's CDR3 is CASSLGDREGGNTIYF. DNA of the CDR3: TGTGCCAGCAGCTTAGGGGACAGGGAAGGTGGAAACACCATATATTTT.

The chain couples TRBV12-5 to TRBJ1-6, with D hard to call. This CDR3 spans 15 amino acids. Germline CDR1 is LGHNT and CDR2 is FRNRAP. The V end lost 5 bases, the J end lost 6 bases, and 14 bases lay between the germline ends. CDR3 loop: CASGPPGVGNSPLHF. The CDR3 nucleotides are TGTGCTAGTGGTCCCCCCGGGGTCGGTAATTCACCCCTCCACTTT.

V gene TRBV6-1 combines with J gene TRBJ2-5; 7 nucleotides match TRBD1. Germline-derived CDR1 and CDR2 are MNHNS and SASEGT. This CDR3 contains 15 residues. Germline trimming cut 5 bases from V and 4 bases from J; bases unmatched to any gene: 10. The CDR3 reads CASSTRQGGRETQYF. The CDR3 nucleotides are TGTGCCAGCAGTACCCGACAGGGTGGGCGAGAGACCCAGTACTTC.

The CDR3 is CASSVAGTGLDTEAFF. The CDR3 DNA sequence: TGTGCCAGCAGCGTAGCCGGGACGGGCCTGGACACTGAAGCTTTCTTT. The V gene is TRBV9, the J gene TRBJ1-1, with D possibly TRBD1 on 5 matching bases. The CDR3 covers 16 residues. Germline CDR1 and CDR2: SGDLS and YYNGEE. The V and J ends lost 0 bases and 3 bases respectively, with 15 bases between them. Full variable domain (missing parts from reference TRBV9 and TRBJ1-1): DSGVTQTPKHLITATGQRVTLRCSPRSGDLSVYWYQQSLDQGLQFLIQYYNGEERAKGNILERFSAQQFPDLHSELNLSSLELGDSALYFCASSVAGTGLDTEAFFGQGTRLTVV.

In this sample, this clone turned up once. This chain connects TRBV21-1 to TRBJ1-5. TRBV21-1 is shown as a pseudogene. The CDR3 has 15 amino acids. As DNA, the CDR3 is TGTGCCAGCAGCAATGGGCAGGACCAAAGTCAGCCCCAGCATTTT. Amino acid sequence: CASSNGQDQSQPQHF.

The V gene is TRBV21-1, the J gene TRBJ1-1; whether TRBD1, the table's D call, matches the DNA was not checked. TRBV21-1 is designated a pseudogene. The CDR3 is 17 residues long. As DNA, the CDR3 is TGTGCCAGCAGCCCTCCGGGACAGGGGAGGTGGAACACTGAAGCTTTCTTT. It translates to CASSPPGQGRWNTEAFF.

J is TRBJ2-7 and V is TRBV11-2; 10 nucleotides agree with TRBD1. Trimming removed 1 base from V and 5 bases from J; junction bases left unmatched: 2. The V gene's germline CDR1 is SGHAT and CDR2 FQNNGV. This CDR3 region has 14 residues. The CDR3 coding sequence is TGTGCCAGCAGCTTAGGGACAGGGGGGCACGAGCAGTACTTC. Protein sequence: CASSLGTGGHEQYF.

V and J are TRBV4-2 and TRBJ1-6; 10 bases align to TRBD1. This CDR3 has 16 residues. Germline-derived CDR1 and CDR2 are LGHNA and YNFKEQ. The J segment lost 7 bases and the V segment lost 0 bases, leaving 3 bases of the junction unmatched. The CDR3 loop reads CASSQDPGQGNSPLHF. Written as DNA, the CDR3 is TGTGCCAGCAGCCAAGACCCGGGACAGGGGAATTCACCCCTCCACTTT.

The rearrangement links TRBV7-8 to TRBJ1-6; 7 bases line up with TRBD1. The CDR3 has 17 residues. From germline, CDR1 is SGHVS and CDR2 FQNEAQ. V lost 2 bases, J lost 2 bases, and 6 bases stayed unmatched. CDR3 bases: TGTGCCAGCAGCTTAAGGACCCAGGGGGCCTATAATTCACCCCTCCACTTT. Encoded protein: CASSLRTQGAYNSPLHF.

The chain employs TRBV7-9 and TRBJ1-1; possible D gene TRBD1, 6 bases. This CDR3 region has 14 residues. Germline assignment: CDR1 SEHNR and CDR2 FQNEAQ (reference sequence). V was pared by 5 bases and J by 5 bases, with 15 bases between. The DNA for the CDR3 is TGTGCCAGCAGCCGTGGAATGAGGGGGACTGAAGCTTTCTTT. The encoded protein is CASSRGMRGTEAFF.